The clone carrying this TCR beta chain was seen repeatedly, ten times or more. The V end lost 4 bases, the J end lost 3 bases, and 11 bases lay between the germline ends. The germline V gene encodes CDR1 SGHRS and CDR2 YFSETQ. This CDR3 comprises 14 residues. The sample belongs to a study of identical twins. TCRdb processed the 5' RACE reads anew with MiXCR; each CDR3 protein has one entry. The sample has more than 250,000 distinct CDR3 sequences, 6.5% to 9.5% seen once. The sample was also linked to a second study, of yellow fever vaccine responses in identical twins.

Material: memory (CD45RO+) T cells sorted from blood. The gene calls are TRBV5-1 and TRBJ1-5; D call uncertain. This TCR was recovered from a woman between 18 and 30 years old in good health. The CDR3 sequence is CASSPRGDNQPQHF. The DNA of the CDR3 is TGCGCCAGCAGCCCTCGAGGAGACAATCAGCCCCAGCATTTT.